This is a list of T cell receptor beta chains from one sample in a study of blood T cell repertoires in COVID-19. The table came from immunoSEQ multiplex PCR; TCRdb's copy has only in-frame clones and leaves some out. This sample has 130,000 to 150,000 clones, with 88% found just once. The sequencing input was peripheral blood. The receptor source for this set is a human donor in a cohort sampled during active COVID-19. Both conserved end residues are part of each CDR3. D genes are given only for firm matches. The size entry is marked missing in some rows and otherwise reads once, few, many or a size class.

- | TRBJ2-3 | TRBV6-1 | - | TGTGCCAGCAGTGAAGGTGCCGTGCGTGCAGATACGCAGTATTTT | CASSEGAVRADTQYF
TRBD1 | TRBJ1-1 | TRBV7-2 | - | TGTGCCAGCAGCTTAGATCAGGGCAGGGGGTCTGAAGCTTTCTTT | CASSLDQGRGSEAFF
- | TRBJ2-2 | TRBV14 | - | TGTGCCAGCAGCCAAGACTGGGGGACTGGAGTCACCGGGGAGCTGTTTTTT | CASSQDWGTGVTGELFF
TRBD1 | TRBJ1-1 | TRBV5-8 | - | TGTGCCAGCAGCTCGCTGGAGGGTCAGGGGGGCACTGAAGCTTTCTTT | CASSSLEGQGGTEAFF
- | TRBJ2-1 | TRBV6-6 | - | TGTGCCAGCAGTTACTCGATTCCCACCGGAGGGTCGGAGTTCTTC | CASSYSIPTGGSEFF
- | TRBJ2-1 | TRBV5-1 | - | TGCGCCAGCAGCTTGGCCGCCGGAGGTTACAATGAGCAGTTCTTC | CASSLAAGGYNEQFF
TRBD1 | TRBJ2-7 | TRBV28 | once | TGTGCCAGCAGCCCGACAGGGCCTTTCTCCTACGAGCAGTACTTC | CASSPTGPFSYEQYF
TRBD1 | TRBJ1-2 | TRBV18 | - | TGTGCCAGCTCACCAACCAGATTAGAGACAGGGAACTATGGCTACACCTTC | CASSPTRLETGNYGYTF
TRBD2 | TRBJ2-7 | TRBV7-2 | once | TGTGCCAGCAGCTTAAGGGGAGGGACCTACGAGCAGTACTTC | CASSLRGGTYEQYF
TRBD1 | TRBJ2-2 | TRBV14 | - | TGTGCCAGTAGACAGGGGGCGAGCACCGGGGAGCTGTTTTTT | CASRQGASTGELFF
- | TRBJ1-1 | TRBV6-5 | - | TGTGCCAGCAGTCGGGGTTCTGGGTCTACTGAAGCTTTCTTT | CASSRGSGSTEAFF
TRBD2 | TRBJ2-1 | TRBV19 | - | TGTGCCAGTAGTTCGACGGGACTAGCGGTTCCCAATGAGCAGTTCTTC | CASSSTGLAVPNEQFF
- | TRBJ1-3 | TRBV19 | - | TGTGCCAGTAGTAGGGCAGGGCTCGACTCTGGAAACACCATATATTTT | CASSRAGLDSGNTIYF
- | TRBJ1-4 | TRBV5-1 | - | TGCGCCAGCAGTCCCACTCCCGCGGCCGAAAAACTGTTTTTT | CASSPTPAAEKLFF
- | TRBJ1-2 | TRBV7-9 | - | TGTGCCAGCAGGAAAGGGGAAGGAAACTATGGCTACACCTTC | CASRKGEGNYGYTF
- | TRBJ2-1 | TRBV5-4 | - | TGTGCCAGCAGCGGAAGGAGCTCCTACAATGAGCAGTTCTTC | CASSGRSSYNEQFF
TRBD1 | TRBJ2-7 | TRBV15 | once | TGTGCCACCAGCAGAGAAGACAGGGACCCTTCCTACGAGCAGTACTTC | CATSREDRDPSYEQYF
- | TRBJ2-1 | TRBV29-1 | - | TGCAGCGTTGAAGTTCCGGGTACCGATGAGCAGTTCTTC | CSVEVPGTDEQFF
TRBD1 | TRBJ2-7 | TRBV4-3 | few | TGCGCCAGCAGCCATGACAGGGGGCCCTACGAGCAGTACTTC | CASSHDRGPYEQYF
TRBD1 | TRBJ1-1 | TRBV6-5 | - | TGTGCCAGCAGTTACACGGGACAGGGGACTGAAGCTTTCTTT | CASSYTGQGTEAFF
- | TRBJ2-7 | TRBV28 | - | TGTGCCACCAAGCAGCCCGGATACAGGGTCCACGAGCAGTACTTC | CATKQPGYRVHEQYF
- | TRBJ1-3 | TRBV7-9 | - | TGTGCCAGCAGCTTCGGACAGCACTCTGGAAACACCATATATTTT | CASSFGQHSGNTIYF
- | TRBJ2-7 | TRBV6-1 | - | TGTGCCAGCAGTGAGTTAAACAGGCGATTGAACTTC | CASSELNRRLNF
- | TRBJ2-1 | TRBV6-1 | once | TGTGCCAGCAGTGAGGGACTCCGCGGCAATGAGCAGTTCTTC | CASSEGLRGNEQFF
TRBD1 | TRBJ1-1 | TRBV28 | - | TGTGCCAGCACCCCGACAGGGGAATTGACTGAAGCTTTCTTT | CASTPTGELTEAFF
TRBD2 | TRBJ2-7 | TRBV10-1 | - | TGCGCCACCTTCTCCGGGACTAGCGGGACTTACGAGCAGTACTTC | CATFSGTSGTYEQYF
- | TRBJ1-3 | TRBV7-9 | - | TGTGCCAGCAGCTTAAAAGTAGCTGGAAACACCATATATTTT | CASSLKVAGNTIYF
TRBD1 | TRBJ2-2 | TRBV10-3 | - | TGTGCCATCAGTGCGGGACAGGCCCCTCTTAACACCGGGGAGCTGTTTTTT | CAISAGQAPLNTGELFF
- | TRBJ1-1 | TRBV18 | - | TGTGCCAGCTCACCCTCTGACAGGACGAACACTGAAGCTTTCTTT | CASSPSDRTNTEAFF
- | TRBJ2-7 | TRBV6-5 | - | TGTGCCAGCAGTTCCTTGGGCAGAACCTACGAGCAGTACTTC | CASSSLGRTYEQYF
- | TRBJ1-1 | TRBV25-1 | - | TGTGCCAGCAAACACAGTAGGACTGAAGCTTTCTTT | CASKHSRTEAFF
TRBD2 | TRBJ2-3 | TRBV11-2 | - | TGTGCCAGCAGCCCGTTCTCTAGCGGAACCACAGATACGCAGTATTTT | CASSPFSSGTTDTQYF
TRBD1 | TRBJ2-2 | TRBV24-1 | - | TGTGCCACCAGTGATCAGGGGGCTAAAAAACCGGGGGAGCTGTTTTTT | CATSDQGAKKPGELFF
TRBD2 | TRBJ2-7 | TRBV5-1 | - | TGCGCCAGCAGCTTGGGTGGCGGGAGGGGGAACTACGAGCAGTACTTC | CASSLGGGRGNYEQYF
- | TRBJ2-3 | TRBV7-2 | - | TGTGCCAGCAGCTTAGCCCGTACGCAGTATTTT | CASSLARTQYF
- | TRBJ1-2 | TRBV28 | - | TGTGCCAGCAGTTTATTGGGGGCAATTGGAGGCTACACCTTC | CASSLLGAIGGYTF
- | TRBJ1-1 | TRBV13 | - | TGTGCCAGCAGCTTATTCGGGAACACTGAAGCTTTCTTT | CASSLFGNTEAFF
TRBD1 | TRBJ1-1 | TRBV18 | - | TGTGCCAGCTCACCACCCGGACAGGTTATGAACACTGAAGCTTTCTTT | CASSPPGQVMNTEAFF
TRBD1 | TRBJ1-1 | TRBV5-4 | - | TGTGCCAGCAGCCCCCCCGGGACAGGGAAGGCTTTCTTT | CASSPPGTGKAFF
TRBD1 | TRBJ1-1 | TRBV19 | few | TGTGCCAGTAGTAACCCAGAAGGACAGGGGCGTAGTTCGGCTTTCTTT | CASSNPEGQGRSSAFF
TRBD1 | TRBJ2-7 | TRBV19 | - | TGTGCCAGTAGTATAGGGGGACAGTACTACGAGCAGTACTTC | CASSIGGQYYEQYF
- | TRBJ2-7 | TRBV15 | - | TGTGCCACCAGCAGAGATCAAGCATTCGAGCAGTACTTC | CATSRDQAFEQYF
- | TRBJ2-3 | TRBV4-3 | - | TGCGCCAGCAGCCAAGAGATTCAACAGGTACCTCTCGGCACAGATACGCAGTATTTT | CASSQEIQQVPLGTDTQYF
TRBD2 | TRBJ2-5 | TRBV11-2 | - | TGTGCCAGCAGCTTAGCATCGCGGGGGGAGACCCAGTACTTC | CASSLASRGETQYF
- | TRBJ1-1 | TRBV4-1 | once | TGCGCCAGCAGCCAAGACGGTACAGCCACTGAAGCTTTCTTT | CASSQDGTATEAFF
- | TRBJ2-7 | TRBV4-3 | - | TGCGCCAGCAGCCAAGAAGCGGCCGGGATGAGGTCCTACGAGCAGTACTTC | CASSQEAAGMRSYEQYF
TRBD1 | TRBJ1-6 | TRBV27 | - | TGTGCCAGCAGTCCTACCGGGACAGGGTATTCACCCCTCCACTTT | CASSPTGTGYSPLHF
- | TRBJ2-4 | TRBV19 | - | TGTGCCAGTAGTAGGACGTCAGTAGCGGCCAAAAACATTCAGTACTTC | CASSRTSVAAKNIQYF
- | TRBJ2-3 | TRBV7-2 | - | TGTGCCAGCCGGCGAGGAACCTACCTTAGCACAGATACGCAGTATTTT | CASRRGTYLSTDTQYF
TRBD2 | TRBJ2-1 | TRBV27 | - | TGTGCCAGCAGTTTTATGGGGACTAACAATGAGCAGTTCTTC | CASSFMGTNNEQFF
- | TRBJ2-3 | TRBV19 | - | TGTGCCAGTAGTATAGATTATATGGAGGACCTCACAGATACGCAGTATTTT | CASSIDYMEDLTDTQYF
- | TRBJ1-1 | TRBV3-1/TRBV3-2 | once | TGTGCCAGCAGCCAACAGGGGTTGAGGCAGGGTGCCACTGAAGCTTTCTTT | CASSQQGLRQGATEAFF
TRBD1 | TRBJ2-2 | TRBV11-2 | once | TGTGCCAGCAGCCACGGCAGGGGGCGTACATGGACCGGGGAGCTGTTTTTT | CASSHGRGRTWTGELFF
TRBD2 | TRBJ2-1 | TRBV28 | - | TGTGCCAGCAGAAACACCGGACTAGCGGGGGGTGGTGAAGGTGAGCAGTTCTTC | CASRNTGLAGGGEGEQFF
- | TRBJ2-7 | TRBV18 | few | TGTGCCAGCTCTCGGACAGATATCTCCTACGAGCAGTACTTC | CASSRTDISYEQYF
TRBD2 | TRBJ2-3 | TRBV7-3 | - | TGTGCCAGCAGCATACTAGCGATAGATACGCAGTATTTT | CASSILAIDTQYF
TRBD1 | TRBJ2-3 | TRBV5-1 | - | TGCGCCAGCAGCTTACAGGGGGCCAGCACAGATACGCAGTATTTT | CASSLQGASTDTQYF
TRBD2 | TRBJ2-3 | TRBV28 | - | TGTGCCAGCAGTCCCCCCGGCCCCGGGAGCGGGGGCACAGATACGCAGTATTTT | CASSPPGPGSGGTDTQYF
TRBD1 | TRBJ2-2 | TRBV7-9 | - | TGTGCCAGCAGCCACTACAGGGGACCCCTCACCGGGGAGCTGTTTTTT | CASSHYRGPLTGELFF